This TCR beta chain came from a study of shared clonotypes between healthy human individuals (dated by TCRdb to the early 2020s). Study-wide context: Three men and two women, aged 18 to 49 years, made up the cohort. For each donor, CD4 naive and CD4 memory were each given three plates, CD8 naive was given two plates, and CD8 memory was given one plate. The study deeply sequenced blood TCR repertoires of five healthy adults to estimate repertoire size and the extent of clonotype sharing between individuals. Libraries were prepared and TCR repertoires were sequenced by different laboratories using diverse techniques, in order to increase sequencing depth and limit assay-specific biases. Leukapheresis yielded between about 0.94 and 9 billion PBMCs per donor. What the research found in general, with its limitations: Pairwise subsampling indicated that sequencing depth was expected to affect the degree of clonotype sharing among donors. Incomplete sequencing was indicated by rarefaction of sorted-subset datasets, despite the large sequencing depth. Naive subsets generally had larger estimated clonotype richness than memory subsets did. Sampling was limited to blood, and TCR repertoires in tissue likely differ from TCR repertoires in blood. Approximately 4.8% of naive CD4, 3.5% of naive CD8, 2.3% of memory CD4, and 0.4% of memory CD8 clonotypes were shared across four donors. Because the study included a small number of donors, the genetic and exposure-history diversity represented was limited. Compared with non-shared clonotypes, the clonotypes found in all four sorted-subset donors had higher generation probabilities.

As for this clone: Its antigen has not been determined. No clone much larger than this one lies a single base away; base qualities are absent. Other DNA sequences in the sample encode the same CDR3.

Using the deep immunoSEQ assay, TCR CDR3 regions were amplified from genomic DNA by multiplex PCR. Extracted genomic DNA from each cell subset was distributed evenly across all wells of several immunoSEQ 96-well plates, and each plate was treated as a replicate. For sorted subsets, around 0.2 ug of genomic DNA, equivalent to 25,000 to 30,000 T cell genomes, went into each replicate PCR. The purified libraries were quantified using a Qubit 3.0 fluorometer, sized with a Bioanalyzer 2100, and then quantified again using the KAPA Library Quantification kit. Every immunoSEQ 96-well plate was sequenced on a separate single-read 150-cycle Illumina NextSeq 550 flow cell. Per the source publication's procedure: The immunoSEQ output contained only junctional sequences without quality scores, so filtering could not match that applied to full-length reads. Sequences were annotated with PyIR, a Python wrapper for IgBLAST v1.9, using IMGT germline references to assign V/J genes and CDR3. Any read was removed if the V/J assignment was weak (E-value above 1e-6), the CDR3 was missing, or the read contained stop codons, out-of-frame junctions, or ambiguous translated residues. V3J clonotypes were defined by identical inferred V gene, J gene, and CDR3 amino acid sequence. The percentage overlap between two repertoires was calculated by dividing the number of shared unique clonotypes by the size of the smaller repertoire. Repertoire richness was assessed with RTK rarefaction, the Chao1 estimator, and Recon v2.1 estimates of unobserved clonotypes. For all TCRbeta clonotypes obtained by the gDNA method from several donors, generation probabilities were computed with OLGA. Held by TCRdb, this immuneACCESS table contains in-frame sequences only and omits some clones. Under half of the omission traces to an unresolved V gene where checked; the cause of the rest is unknown. That table gives V, J and clone size, and the DNA gave D and trimming. The sample table contains around 2.5 million clones; only one count was recorded for 93% of them. Approximately 0.36% of the sample is in the top ten clones.

Counted from cysteine to phenylalanine, this CDR3 has 14 amino acids. The CDR3 DNA has 42 bases and is translated from base 1. V loses 1 base of germline sequence and J loses 0 bases, and the interval between the two ends is 10 bases. According to the germline V gene (reference sequence), CDR1 reads GTSNPN and CDR2 reads SVGIG. Donors were healthy HIV-negative adults with no recently reported acute infections or vaccinations. All donors were Caucasian adults living in Nashville, Tennessee, USA. Magnetic negative selection was used to enrich CD4+ T cells, after which naive cells were positively selected on CD45RA and the negative fraction became the memory subset. After blood collection by leukapheresis, PBMCs were isolated using Ficoll-Histopaque density gradient centrifugation and then cryopreserved in the vapor phase of liquid nitrogen. Analytical flow cytometry was used to check the purity and quantity of each magnetically sorted T cell population. Genomic DNA was isolated from every sorted fraction and measured by UV absorbance on a Nanodrop 2000c.

Sequencing was performed on naive CD4+ T cells from PBMCs. The cell subset or site label for this specimen denotes: CD45RA+ positively selected. The clonotype was recovered from a man aged 18 to 29 in good health. Some clones in this sample may be carry-over from other donors' samples. The V and J genes are TRBV30 and TRBJ2-7; possibly the D gene is TRBD2, per 6 matching bases. The DNA is as follows: TGTGCCTGGAGTGGGGGCGGGACCTCCTACGAGCAGTACTTC. It translates to CAWSGGGTSYEQYF.